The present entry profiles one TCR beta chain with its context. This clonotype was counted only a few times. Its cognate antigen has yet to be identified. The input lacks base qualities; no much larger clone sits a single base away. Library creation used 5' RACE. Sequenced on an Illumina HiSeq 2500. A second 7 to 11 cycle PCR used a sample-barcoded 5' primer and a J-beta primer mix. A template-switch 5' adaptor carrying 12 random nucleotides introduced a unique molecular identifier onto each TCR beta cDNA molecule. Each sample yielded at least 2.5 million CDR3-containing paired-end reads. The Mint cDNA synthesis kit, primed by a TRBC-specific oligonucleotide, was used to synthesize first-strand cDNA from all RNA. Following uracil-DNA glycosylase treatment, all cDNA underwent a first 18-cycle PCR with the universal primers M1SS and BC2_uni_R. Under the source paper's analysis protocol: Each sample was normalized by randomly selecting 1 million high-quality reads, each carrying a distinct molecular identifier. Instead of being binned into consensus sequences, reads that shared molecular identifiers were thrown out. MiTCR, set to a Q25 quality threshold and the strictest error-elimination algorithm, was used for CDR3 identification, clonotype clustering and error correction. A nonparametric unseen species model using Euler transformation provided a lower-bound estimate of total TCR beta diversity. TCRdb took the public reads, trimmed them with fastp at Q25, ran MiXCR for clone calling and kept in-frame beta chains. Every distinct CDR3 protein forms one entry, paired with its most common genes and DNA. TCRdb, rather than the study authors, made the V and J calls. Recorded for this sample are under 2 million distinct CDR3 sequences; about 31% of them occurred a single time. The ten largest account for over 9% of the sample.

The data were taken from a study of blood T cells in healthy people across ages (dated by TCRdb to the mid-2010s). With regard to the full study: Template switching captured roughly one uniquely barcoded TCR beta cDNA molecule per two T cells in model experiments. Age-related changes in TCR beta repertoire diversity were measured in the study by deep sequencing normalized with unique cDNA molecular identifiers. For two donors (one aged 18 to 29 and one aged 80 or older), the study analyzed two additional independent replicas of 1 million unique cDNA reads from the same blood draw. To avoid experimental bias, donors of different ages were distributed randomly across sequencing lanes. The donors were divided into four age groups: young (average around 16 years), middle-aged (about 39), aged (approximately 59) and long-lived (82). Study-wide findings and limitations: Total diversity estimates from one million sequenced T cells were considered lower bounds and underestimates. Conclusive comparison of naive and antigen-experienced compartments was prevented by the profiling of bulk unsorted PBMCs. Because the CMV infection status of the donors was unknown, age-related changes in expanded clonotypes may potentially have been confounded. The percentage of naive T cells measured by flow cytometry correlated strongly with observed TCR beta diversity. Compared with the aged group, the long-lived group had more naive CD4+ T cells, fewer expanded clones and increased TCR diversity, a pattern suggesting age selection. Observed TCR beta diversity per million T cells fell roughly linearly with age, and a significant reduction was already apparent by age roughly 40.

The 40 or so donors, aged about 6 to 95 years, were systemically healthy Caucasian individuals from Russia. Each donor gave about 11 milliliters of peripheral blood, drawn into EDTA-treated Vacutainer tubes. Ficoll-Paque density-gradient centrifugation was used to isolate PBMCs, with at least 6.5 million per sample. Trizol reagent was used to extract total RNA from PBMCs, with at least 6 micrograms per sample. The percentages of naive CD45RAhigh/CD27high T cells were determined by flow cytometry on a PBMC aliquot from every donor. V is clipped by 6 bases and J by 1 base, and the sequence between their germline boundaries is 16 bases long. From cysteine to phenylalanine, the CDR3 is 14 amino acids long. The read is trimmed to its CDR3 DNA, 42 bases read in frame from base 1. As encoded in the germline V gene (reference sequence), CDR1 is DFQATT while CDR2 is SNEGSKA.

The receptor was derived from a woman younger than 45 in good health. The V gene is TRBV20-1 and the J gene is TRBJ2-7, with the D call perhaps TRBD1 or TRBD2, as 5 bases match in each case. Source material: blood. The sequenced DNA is TGCAGTGCATTAGGGGACCGAGAGTCCTACGAGCAGTACTTC. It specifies CSALGDRESYEQYF.